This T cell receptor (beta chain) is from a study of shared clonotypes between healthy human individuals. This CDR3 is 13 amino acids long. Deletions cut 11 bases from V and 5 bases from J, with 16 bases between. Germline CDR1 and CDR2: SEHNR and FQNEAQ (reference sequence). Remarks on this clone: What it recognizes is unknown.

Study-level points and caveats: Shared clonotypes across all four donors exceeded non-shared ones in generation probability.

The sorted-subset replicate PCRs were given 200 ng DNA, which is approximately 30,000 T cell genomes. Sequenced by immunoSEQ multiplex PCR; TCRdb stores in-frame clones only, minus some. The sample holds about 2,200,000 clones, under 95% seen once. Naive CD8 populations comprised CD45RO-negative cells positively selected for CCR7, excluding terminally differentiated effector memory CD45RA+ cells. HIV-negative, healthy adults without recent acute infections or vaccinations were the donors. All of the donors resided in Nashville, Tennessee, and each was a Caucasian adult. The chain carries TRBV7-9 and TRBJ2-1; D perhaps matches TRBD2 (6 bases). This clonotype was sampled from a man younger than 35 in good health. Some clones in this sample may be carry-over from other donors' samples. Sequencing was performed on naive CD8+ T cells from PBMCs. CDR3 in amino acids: CAGRADYHNEQFF. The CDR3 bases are TGTGCCGGCCGGGCGGACTACCACAATGAGCAGTTCTTC.